This TCR beta chain was documented in a study of T-cell reconstitution after alpha-beta-depleted transplantation in children. A library of TCRbeta sequences, prepared with unique molecular identifiers, was generated. TCRdb independently ran MiXCR on the PCR reads; one entry per CDR3 protein. The sample yields about 440,000 distinct CDR3 sequences, roughly 43% seen once. This clonotype was picked up many times. Its antigen is unidentified. Whole-study results and caveats: In patients about two months after transplant, alpha-beta T cells reportedly arose from several hundred expanded graft clones. Surviving thymic progenitors and recipient T cells were the source of high TCRbeta diversity at day 60 in some patients. T-cell counts and diversity at one year post-transplant came mainly from newly produced T cells.

Per the germline V gene, CDR1 is SGHDT and CDR2 is YYEEEE. V lost 5 bases, J lost 0 bases, and 15 bases lay in between. The CDR3 consists of 15 residues. This TCR came from a girl aged 2-10 years with aplastic anemia, due to receive a stem cell transplant. Source: PBMCs, taken before TCRalphabeta/CD19-depleted stem cell transplant. The gene calls are TRBV5-6 and TRBJ2-7; D might be TRBD1 (6 bases). The CDR3 spells CASRLAPQGSYEQYF. The CDR3 bases are TGTGCCAGCAGGCTCGCTCCACAGGGCTCCTACGAGCAGTACTTC.